This TCR beta chain comes out of a study of blood T cell repertoires in COVID-19. Study overall: Acute-phase and convalescent COVID-19 samples originated in the United States, Italy and Spain. Sample material is recorded as cDNA or gDNA derived from T cells, B-cell-depleted T cells, or PBMCs.

This clone has only a few counts. In the original workflow: For nucleated cells, counts were estimated from reference gene primer amplification. Profiling relied on immunoSEQ multiplex PCR, and the TCRdb table lists in-frame clones only, not all of them. V, J and clone size derive from that table, while D and trimming were established from the DNA sequence. The table shows some 160,000 clones, with 85% to 90% occurring only once. Seattle's enrolled individuals joined amid active infection and were then monitored longitudinally. The V gene lost 6 bases and the J gene lost 7 bases, with 15 bases spanning the gap. The CDR3 has 13 residues.

This sequence was found in a woman aged 70-85 years with COVID-19, enrolled during active disease. The J gene is TRBJ1-2, the V gene TRBV12-3 or TRBV12-4; perhaps TRBD1 as D (6 bases). Sequencing used peripheral blood. CDR3 amino acids: CASSNRVSSGYTF. The CDR3 DNA follows: TGTGCCAGCAGCAACAGGGTGTCAAGTGGCTACACCTTC.